Listed here are 21 T cell receptor beta chains from one sample, sequenced in a study of cytomegalovirus exposure and HLA in healthy donors. Assay: immunoSEQ multiplex PCR; the TCRdb copy retains only in-frame clones and omits some. Among 150,000 to 200,000 clones, about 90% were seen once, and the ten largest hold around 3%. What was sequenced was PBMCs. Source of these receptors: a woman between 18 and 29 years old in good health and CMV-seropositive.

The table lists this clone with a few counts. The chain uses TRBV7-8 and TRBJ1-2; D remains ambiguous. Trimming took 5 bases from V and 3 from J, leaving 13 bases between them. CDR1 SGHVS and CDR2 FQNEAQ come from the germline V gene. The CDR3 covers 14 residues. CDR3 bases: TGTGCCAGCAGCCCCGCGCGCTCTTACTATGGCTACACCTTC. As protein: CASSPARSYYGYTF.

The chain links TRBV4-2 to TRBJ2-3, with D possibly being TRBD2 (6 bases). The V gene's germline CDR1 is LGHNA and CDR2 YNFKEQ. The ends were cut back, 1 base at V and 0 bases at J, with 11 bases in the middle. CDR3 length: 16 amino acids. In nucleotides, the CDR3 is TGTGCCAGCAGCCAAGTTTTCGGGACTAGCACAGATACGCAGTATTTT. Translating gives CASSQVFGTSTDTQYF.

This CDR3 is CASSPLTSGGPSSYNEQFF. The CDR3 region has the DNA TGTGCCAGCTCACCCTTGACTAGCGGGGGGCCGAGCTCCTACAATGAGCAGTTCTTC. The chain uses TRBV18 and TRBJ2-1; 13 nucleotides align to TRBD2. The germline CDR1 and CDR2 sequences are KGHSH and LQKENI. CDR3 length: 19 residues. Losses at the gene ends were 3 bases for V and 0 bases for J; bases not matched to a gene: 8. The whole variable domain, filled in from reference TRBV18 and TRBJ2-1, reads NAGVMQNPRHLVRRRGQEARLRCSPMKGHSHVYWYRQLPEEGLKFMVYLQKENIIDESGMPKERFSAEFPKEGPSILRIQQVVRGDSAAYFCASSPLTSGGPSSYNEQFFGPGTRLTVL.

This chain connects TRBV18 to TRBJ1-3, with TRBD1 identical over 8 bases. The germline V gene has CDR1 KGHSH and CDR2 LQKENI. The CDR3 runs to 19 residues. Trimming cost V 2 bases and J 0 bases; bases outside gene matches: 12. The CDR3 loop reads CASSPERFRGPSSGNTIYF. The DNA for the CDR3 is TGTGCCAGCTCACCAGAGCGATTCAGGGGGCCATCCTCTGGAAACACCATATATTTT. The full variable domain, its missing parts supplied by reference TRBV18 and TRBJ1-3, is NAGVMQNPRHLVRRRGQEARLRCSPMKGHSHVYWYRQLPEEGLKFMVYLQKENIIDESGMPKERFSAEFPKEGPSILRIQQVVRGDSAAYFCASSPERFRGPSSGNTIYFGEGSWLTVV.

V is TRBV7-2 and J is TRBJ1-2, with TRBD1 matching 9 bases. The germline gives CDR1 SGHTA, CDR2 FQGNSA. Trimming at V came to 5 bases and at J to 8 bases, leaving 6 bases not matched to a gene. This CDR3 is 13 amino acids long. CDR3 in amino acids: CASSLRTGEGYTF. The CDR3 bases are TGTGCCAGCAGCCTCAGGACAGGGGAGGGCTACACCTTC.

The chain combines TRBV18 with TRBJ2-3; 14 bases are a match to TRBD2. The CDR3 consists of 17 residues. J was trimmed by 4 bases and V by 3 bases; bases with no gene match: 6. Germline CDR1 KGHSH, CDR2 LQKENI. CDR3 DNA sequence: TGTGCCAGCTCACCTCAGGGACTAGCGGGAGCAGCAGATACGCAGTATTTT. Encoded protein: CASSPQGLAGAADTQYF. The whole variable domain, filled in from reference TRBV18 and TRBJ2-3, reads NAGVMQNPRHLVRRRGQEARLRCSPMKGHSHVYWYRQLPEEGLKFMVYLQKENIIDESGMPKERFSAEFPKEGPSILRIQQVVRGDSAAYFCASSPQGLAGAADTQYFGPGTRLTVL.

The chain employs TRBV27 and TRBJ2-2; 7 positions agree with TRBD1. Per the germline V gene, CDR1 is MNHEY and CDR2 is SMNVEV (reference sequence). Unmatched junction bases numbered 11, after V lost 1 base and J lost 9 bases. The CDR3 runs to 16 residues. CDR3 amino acids: CASSLLYRGQPWELFF. The CDR3 DNA reads as TGTGCCAGCAGTTTATTATATCGGGGACAGCCCTGGGAGCTGTTTTTT.

The chain combines TRBV4-2 with TRBJ2-7; 9 bases map to TRBD1. In germline, CDR1 is LGHNA, CDR2 YNFKEQ. This CDR3 has 17 amino acids. The junction had 13 bases not matched to a gene; V was cut back by 3 bases and J by 4 bases. CDR3 sequence reads: CASSQFEGRTGVYEQYF. CDR3 coding DNA: TGTGCCAGCAGCCAGTTTGAGGGACGGACAGGGGTTTACGAGCAGTACTTC.

CDR3 sequence (DNA): TGTGCCAGCAGCTCCGAAACTTATGGCTACACCTTC. Translating it yields CASSSETYGYTF. V is TRBV7-8 and J is TRBJ1-2; no clear D gene. The CDR3 sequence is 12 residues long. The V and J ends lost 4 bases and 5 bases respectively, with 8 bases between them. Germline V gene data show CDR1 as SGHVS and CDR2 as FQNEAQ.

The chain is built from TRBV6-5 and TRBJ2-1; 7 nucleotides agree with TRBD2. Germline V gives CDR1 MNHEY, CDR2 SVGAGI. The CDR3 is made up of 16 amino acids. The V segment lost 4 bases and the J segment 3 bases; nucleotides outside the gene matches: 9. The CDR3 DNA reads TGTGCCAGCAGTTTCTTATCTAGCGGCTTCTACAATGAGCAGTTCTTC. This gives the protein CASSFLSSGFYNEQFF.

The rearrangement uses TRBV6-5 and TRBJ1-5; D is unresolved. In germline, CDR1 is MNHEY, CDR2 SVGAGI. With 0 bases removed from V and 1 base from J, the gap between germline ends came to 7 bases. The CDR3 sequence is 15 residues long. CDR3 region: CASSYSKRSNQPQHF. The DNA of the CDR3 is TGTGCCAGCAGTTACTCGAAGAGGAGCAATCAGCCCCAGCATTTT.

The chain joins TRBV7-8 to TRBJ1-3; 8 nucleotides agree with TRBD1. Germline CDR1 and CDR2: SGHVS and FQNEAQ. V lost 0 bases and J lost 1; bases outside the gene matches: 5. The CDR3 extends over 17 amino acids. The CDR3 nucleotides are TGTGCCAGCAGCTTAGCAGCCTGGACAGGGTCTGGAAACACCATATATTTT. It codes for CASSLAAWTGSGNTIYF.

The chain is built from TRBV6-5 and TRBJ2-7; 9 nucleotides agree with TRBD2. Trimming took 0 bases from V and 4 from J; bases not matched to a gene: 7. Germline values: CDR1 MNHEY, CDR2 SVGAGI. The length of the CDR3 is 16 residues. CDR3 protein: CASSYSSSGSVYEQYF. In DNA form, the CDR3 reads TGTGCCAGCAGTTACTCGAGTAGCGGGAGTGTATACGAGCAGTACTTC.

The J gene is TRBJ2-2, the V gene TRBV4-1; a weak D match, TRBD1 (6 bases). Trimming pared 4 bases from V and 6 bases from J, leaving 15 bases between. CDR1 and CDR2 (germline): MGHRA, YSYEKL. The CDR3 covers 15 residues. Written as DNA, the CDR3 is TGCGCCAGCAGCCTTGCGCCGACAGGCTCCGGGGAGCTGTTTTTT. This encodes CASSLAPTGSGELFF.

The rearrangement uses TRBV2 and TRBJ1-5; 7 nucleotides line up with TRBD1. In germline, CDR1 is SNHLY, CDR2 FYNNEI. This CDR3 is 13 amino acids long. Germline trimming cut 8 bases from V and 4 bases from J; bases unmatched to any gene: 5. The CDR3 loop reads CASSGQENQPQHF. DNA for the CDR3: TGTGCCAGCTCTGGACAGGAGAATCAGCCCCAGCATTTT.

The chain combines TRBV4-1 with TRBJ2-7; 11 positions match TRBD2. The CDR3 extends over 15 amino acids. Germline V gene data show CDR1 as MGHRA and CDR2 as YSYEKL. V was clipped by 5 bases and J by 3 bases; unmatched bases: 6. The CDR3 DNA reads as TGCGCCAGCAGCTCCTCTAGCGGGGGGTTCTACGAGCAGTACTTC. It yields the protein CASSSSSGGFYEQYF.

This rearrangement joins TRBV4-1 to TRBJ2-7, with TRBD2 as a possible D gene (6 bases). V was clipped by 2 bases and J by 0 bases, with 17 bases between them. The CDR3 totals 17 residues. The V gene's germline CDR1 is MGHRA and CDR2 YSYEKL. In DNA form, the CDR3 reads TGCGCCAGCAGCCAAAGGGTCGGGACTCCTAGCTCCTACGAGCAGTACTTC. Protein product: CASSQRVGTPSSYEQYF.

The rearrangement uses TRBV7-3 and TRBJ2-7; D might be TRBD1 (5 bases). The CDR3 has 13 residues. The germline V and J ends were trimmed by 5 bases and 7 bases, with 15 bases remaining between them. Germline V gene data show CDR1 as SGHTA and CDR2 as FQGTGA. CDR3 region: CASSQFPRGEQYF. In DNA, the CDR3 is TGTGCCAGCAGCCAATTCCCTAGGGGAGAGCAGTACTTC.

The chain joins TRBV5-1 to TRBJ2-3, with 13 bases identical to TRBD2. This CDR3 is 18 amino acids long. The germline CDR1 and CDR2 sequences are SGHRS and YFSETQ. V gave up 0 bases and J gave up 4 bases; unmatched junction bases: 8. CDR3 loop: CASSLVLAGGPMADTQYF. In DNA, the CDR3 is TGCGCCAGCAGCTTGGTACTAGCGGGAGGGCCTATGGCAGATACGCAGTATTTT.

The gene calls are TRBV30 and TRBJ1-6; D gene uncertain. This CDR3 has 14 residues. The V gene's germline CDR1 is GTSNPN and CDR2 SVGIG (reference sequence). V was shortened by 0 bases and J by 9 bases, with 12 bases between the two germline ends. The CDR3, as DNA: TGTGCCTGGAGTGTAATCGCAGGTAGTTCACCCCTCCACTTT. Protein: CAWSVIAGSSPLHF.

The chain employs TRBV6-4 and TRBJ1-4; 7 bases match TRBD1. V dropped 6 bases and J dropped 0; count of bases not matched to a gene: 13. The length of the CDR3 is 18 residues. Germline V lookup: CDR1 MRHNA, CDR2 SNTAGT. The CDR3 bases are TGTGCCAGCAGGCCCCCCTCCCACAGGGGAGCAACTAATGAAAAACTGTTTTTT. Protein product: CASRPPSHRGATNEKLFF.